The sequence of this T cell receptor (beta chain) was determined in a study of shared clonotypes between healthy human individuals. Whole-study context: CD4 naive and memory got three plates each, CD8 naive two, CD8 memory one.

Investigators spread the genomic DNA of each subset evenly over several immunoSEQ plates. The data were produced by immunoSEQ multiplex PCR, yet TCRdb's version contains in-frame clones alone and is incomplete. The sample consists of 2 million to 2.5 million clones, 85% to 95% of them appearing once. The germline gives CDR1 LNHNV, CDR2 YYDKDF (reference sequence). The CDR3 is 19 residues long. V dropped 1 base and J dropped 2; count of bases not matched to a gene: 11. Remarks on this clone: The antigen is undetermined.

General study findings and limits: Incompleteness in sorted-subset sequencing, despite large depth, was shown by rarefaction.

The rearrangement links TRBV15 to TRBJ2-7, with TRBD2 identical over 13 bases. This sequence was found in a man aged 18 to 29 in good health. Some clones in this sample may be carry-over from other donors' samples. Sequenced input: naive CD4+ T cells from PBMCs. Subset meaning: CD45RA+ positively selected. This CDR3 reads CATSRVGRTSGSEAYEQYF. CDR3 bases: TGTGCCACCAGCAGAGTCGGGAGGACTAGCGGGAGCGAAGCCTACGAGCAGTACTTC.